The next 30 T cell receptor beta chains were all read from a single sample in a study of T cell changes during pregnancy in multiple sclerosis. Assay: immunoSEQ multiplex PCR; the TCRdb copy retains only in-frame clones and omits some. This sample yields over 55,000 clones, of which about nine tenths are seen a single time; around 2.3% belongs to the top ten. Sequenced material: peripheral blood, taken in the first trimester of pregnancy. The receptors derive from a female donor with multiple sclerosis, enrolled in a pregnancy study.

This chain joins TRBV5-6 and TRBJ1-2; 8 bases map to TRBD1. The CDR3 is 13 amino acids. The germline V gene has CDR1 SGHDT and CDR2 YYEEEE. Trimming cost V 5 bases and J 6 bases; bases outside gene matches: 6. The CDR3 spells CASRRQGLNGYTF. CDR3 in DNA: TGTGCCAGCAGACGACAGGGGCTGAATGGCTACACCTTC.

V is TRBV13 and J is TRBJ2-5, with D possibly TRBD1 on 6 matching bases. This CDR3 region has 14 residues. From germline, CDR1 is PRHDT and CDR2 FYEKMQ (reference sequence). Trimming shortened V by 4 bases and J by 4 bases, and 13 bases separated the two germline ends. The CDR3: CASSSGVAAETQYF. The CDR3 DNA sequence: TGTGCCAGCAGCTCAGGGGTGGCCGCAGAGACCCAGTACTTC.

This chain uses TRBV2 with TRBJ2-7; weak D call: TRBD1 (6 bases). V lost 2 bases and J 7 bases, leaving 15 bases between the germline ends. The germline V gene has CDR1 SNHLY and CDR2 FYNNEI. This CDR3 contains 14 residues. CDR3 in amino acids: CASSERGTVGEQYF. The CDR3 DNA reads as TGTGCCAGCAGTGAAAGGGGGACGGTCGGGGAGCAGTACTTC.

The V call is TRBV29-1, the J call TRBJ2-7, with 13 positions matching TRBD2. This CDR3 has 17 amino acids. Per the germline V gene, CDR1 is SQVTM and CDR2 is ANQGSEA. Losses at the gene ends were 7 bases for V and 0 bases for J; bases not matched to a gene: 12. CDR3 DNA sequence: TGCAGCGCGATACAGGGACTAGCGGGGAAGAGCTCCTACGAGCAGTACTTC. It encodes CSAIQGLAGKSSYEQYF.

V usage is TRBV14 and J usage is TRBJ2-1, with TRBD1 identical over 8 bases. Germline V gene lookup returns CDR1 SGHDN and CDR2 FVKESK. Trimming removed 2 bases from V and 8 bases from J; junction bases left unmatched: 17. The CDR3 length is 18 residues. CDR3 sequence: CASSQRGEQGVLAHEQFF. CDR3 DNA: TGTGCCAGCAGCCAAAGGGGGGAACAGGGGGTTTTAGCCCATGAGCAGTTCTTC.

This clone was recorded only once. The genes are TRBV11-2 and TRBJ2-7, with D maybe TRBD1 (6 bases). The CDR3 has 14 residues. The V gene lost 3 bases and the J gene lost 1 base, with 10 bases spanning the gap. Per the germline V gene, CDR1 is SGHAT and CDR2 is FQNNGV. This chain's CDR3 is CASSFLTGSYEQYF. CDR3 DNA: TGTGCCAGCAGCTTTCTGACAGGATCCTACGAGCAGTACTTC.

The rearrangement joins TRBV28 to TRBJ1-5, with D possibly matching TRBD1 (6 bases). Germline V gene lookup returns CDR1 MDHEN and CDR2 SYDVKM. The CDR3 is 17 amino acids. The V gene lost 8 bases and the J gene lost 0 bases, with 20 bases spanning the gap. CDR3 DNA sequence: TGTGCCAGCGTCCGGACAGATTTATATGATAGCAATCAGCCCCAGCATTTT. Residues: CASVRTDLYDSNQPQHF.

V and J are TRBV7-9 and TRBJ2-3, with 11 bases that match TRBD2. The CDR3 is 16 residues long. Germline V gene sequence: CDR1 SEHNR, CDR2 FQNEAQ (reference sequence). With 6 bases clipped from V and 6 bases from J, the junction kept 11 bases outside the gene matches. This CDR3 reads CASRPNSGRAPDTQYF. For the CDR3, the DNA is TGTGCCAGCAGACCGAATAGCGGGAGGGCTCCTGATACGCAGTATTTT.

The V gene is TRBV5-6, the J gene TRBJ1-1; 10 nucleotides match TRBD1. Germline V gene lookup returns CDR1 SGHDT and CDR2 YYEEEE. The CDR3 is made up of 14 amino acids. Trimming cost V 3 bases and J 3 bases; bases outside gene matches: 2. The CDR3 spells CASSSDRGYTEAFF. The CDR3 bases are TGTGCCAGCAGCTCGGACAGGGGGTACACTGAAGCTTTCTTT.

CDR3 sequence reads: CASSWTPLNTEAFF. CDR3 in DNA: TGTGCCAGCAGCTGGACACCATTGAACACTGAAGCTTTCTTT. The chain is built from TRBV5-4 and TRBJ1-1, with D possibly being TRBD1 (5 bases). The CDR3 covers 14 residues. V dropped 3 bases and J dropped 0 bases, with 9 bases sitting between them. Germline CDR1 reads SGHNT; CDR2 reads YYREEE (reference sequence).

The chain joins TRBV12-5 to TRBJ2-3, with D perhaps TRBD1 (6 bases). Germline V lookup: CDR1 LGHNT, CDR2 FRNRAP. Trimming cost V 1 base and J 0 bases, with 11 bases left between them. The CDR3 spans 16 residues. The DNA of the CDR3 is TGTGCTAGTGGTTTGGGGACAGTACAAAGCACAGATACGCAGTATTTT. Its translation: CASGLGTVQSTDTQYF.

V is TRBV5-1 and J is TRBJ1-2; D unresolved. The V gene lost 0 bases and the J gene lost 11 bases, with 14 bases spanning the gap. The germline V gene has CDR1 SGHRS and CDR2 YFSETQ. This CDR3 contains 13 residues. The CDR3 sequence: CASSLGVSEAYTF. CDR3 bases: TGCGCCAGCAGCTTGGGGGTCAGCGAGGCGTACACCTTC.

This chain connects TRBV7-2 to TRBJ2-2; 11 bases match TRBD2. Looked up from germline, CDR1 is SGHTA and CDR2 is FQGNSA. The CDR3 runs 15 residues. V lost 4 bases to trimming and J lost 4 bases; unmatched junction nucleotides: 2. This chain's CDR3 is CASSSLAGVTGELFF. As DNA, the CDR3 is TGTGCCAGCAGCTCACTAGCGGGAGTCACCGGGGAGCTGTTTTTT. The whole variable domain, filled in from reference TRBV7-2 and TRBJ2-2, reads GAGVSQSPSNKVTEKGKDVELRCDPISGHTALYWYRQSLGQGLEFLIYFQGNSAPDKSGLPSDRFSAERTGGSVSTLTIQRTQQEDSAVYLCASSSLAGVTGELFFGEGSRLTVL.

This rearrangement joins TRBV7-2 to TRBJ2-1; TRBD2 matches 7 bases. CDR3 length: 16 amino acids. J gave up 4 bases and V 1 base, and 7 bases lay outside the gene matches. Germline V gene lookup returns CDR1 SGHTA and CDR2 FQGNSA. The CDR3 here is CASSLDSTSYYNEQFF. As DNA, the CDR3 is TGTGCCAGCAGCTTAGACTCGACTAGCTATTACAATGAGCAGTTCTTC.

The chain links TRBV5-1 to TRBJ2-1; weak D call: TRBD1 (6 bases). CDR3 length: 16 residues. The V gene lost 4 bases and the J gene lost 9 bases, with 23 bases spanning the gap. Germline CDR1 and CDR2: SGHRS and YFSETQ. The CDR3 region has the DNA TGCGCCAGCAGCATCCCACCCTTGGGGGCCTTTGTTGAGCAGTTCTTC. Amino acids: CASSIPPLGAFVEQFF.

CDR3 coding DNA: TGTGCCAGCAGACGACAGGGAACGGATGGCTACACCTTC. It specifies CASRRQGTDGYTF. The gene calls are TRBV5-6 and TRBJ1-2; 7 bases agree with TRBD1. V dropped 5 bases and J dropped 6; count of bases not matched to a gene: 7. Germline values: CDR1 SGHDT, CDR2 YYEEEE. The CDR3 extends over 13 amino acids.

The chain is built from TRBV5-1 and TRBJ2-7, with 8 nucleotides matching TRBD1. The V gene end was trimmed by 4 bases and the J gene end by 4 bases; junction bases not matched to a gene: 10. The CDR3 runs to 15 residues. Germline-derived CDR1 and CDR2 are SGHRS and YFSETQ. This CDR3 reads CASSEADRGTYEQYF. As DNA, the CDR3 is TGCGCCAGCAGCGAAGCAGACAGGGGAACTTACGAGCAGTACTTC. The full variable domain, its missing parts supplied by reference TRBV5-1 and TRBJ2-7, is KAGVTQTPRYLIKTRGQQVTLSCSPISGHRSVSWYQQTPGQGLQFLFEYFSETQRNKGNFPGRFSGRQFSNSRSEMNVSTLELGDSALYLCASSEADRGTYEQYFGPGTRLTVT.

The CDR3 DNA reads TGTGCCAGCAGCTTAGAGGGCGGGATGGACACAGATACGCAGTATTTT. Translation gives CASSLEGGMDTDTQYF. The V and J genes are TRBV7-9 and TRBJ2-3; tentative D call: TRBD2 (6 bases). Germline loops: CDR1 SEHNR, CDR2 FQNEAQ (reference sequence). Trimming cost V 1 base and J 2 bases, with 13 bases left between them. This CDR3 has 16 residues. Full variable domain (remainder filled in from reference TRBV7-9 and TRBJ2-3): DTGVSQNPRHKITKRGQNVTFRCDPISEHNRLYWYRQTLGQGPEFLTYFQNEAQLEKSRLLSDRFSAERPKGSFSTLEIQRTEQGDSAMYLCASSLEGGMDTDTQYFGPGTRLTVL.

This clone was counted ten times or more. The genes are TRBV6-5 and TRBJ1-5, with D possibly being TRBD1 (5 bases). The germline V and J ends were trimmed by 6 bases and 6 bases, with 18 bases remaining between them. This CDR3 is built from 15 residues. Germline values: CDR1 MNHEY, CDR2 SVGAGI. CDR3 coding DNA: TGTGCCAGCAGCACCCATAGGGCCCAGGGTCAGCCCCAGCATTTT. Its protein product is CASSTHRAQGQPQHF.

The J gene is TRBJ1-5, the V gene TRBV27; D is possibly TRBD1 (5 bases). From germline, CDR1 is MNHEY and CDR2 SMNVEV (reference sequence). Trimming stripped 2 bases from V and 5 bases from J, with 13 bases between. The CDR3 sequence is 15 residues long. This CDR3 is CASSLSQGGHQPQHF. The CDR3 nucleotides are TGTGCCAGCAGTTTAAGTCAGGGAGGTCATCAGCCCCAGCATTTT.

This chain connects TRBV5-4 to TRBJ2-1, with 11 bases identical to TRBD2. This CDR3 is 16 amino acids long. The V and J ends lost 3 bases and 9 bases, in that order; junction bases with no gene match: 11. CDR1 SGHNT and CDR2 YYREEE come from the germline V gene (reference sequence). CDR3 nucleotides: TGTGCCAGCAGCTCGAACCTACTAGCGGGAGTGGGTGAGCAGTTCTTC. It encodes CASSSNLLAGVGEQFF.

The V gene is TRBV7-6, the J gene TRBJ1-1, with no clear D. The germline V gene has CDR1 SGHVS and CDR2 FNYEAQ. The CDR3 is 16 amino acids. Between the trimmed V and J ends, which lost 3 bases and 0 bases, there was a span of 14 bases. The CDR3 nucleotides are TGTGCCAGCAGCTTTCTTGCGGGAGGCATGAACACTGAAGCTTTCTTT. This encodes CASSFLAGGMNTEAFF.

This chain uses TRBV28 with TRBJ1-5; weak D call: TRBD1 (6 bases). The CDR3 sequence is 17 residues long. Deletions cut 3 bases from V and 0 bases from J, with 15 bases between. Germline CDR1 reads MDHEN; CDR2 reads SYDVKM. CDR3: CASSFGPRGASNQPQHF. The CDR3, as DNA: TGTGCCAGCAGTTTTGGTCCGCGGGGGGCTAGCAATCAGCCCCAGCATTTT.

This chain connects TRBV7-8 to TRBJ2-2; 10 nucleotides match TRBD1. This CDR3 spans 18 amino acids. The trim removed 5 bases at V and 6 bases at J, leaving 15 bases unmatched. Germline lookup yields CDR1 SGHVS and CDR2 FQNEAQ. Here the CDR3 DNA reads TGTGCCAGCAGCCCCCAGGCCCTACCGGGACAGGGGTCCGGGGAGCTGTTTTTT. Translating gives CASSPQALPGQGSGELFF. Based on the CDR3 plus reference TRBV7-8 and TRBJ2-2, the full variable domain is GAGVSQSPRYKVAKRGQDVALRCDPISGHVSLFWYQQALGQGPEFLTYFQNEAQLDKSGLPSDRFFAERPEGSVSTLKIQRTQQEDSAVYLCASSPQALPGQGSGELFFGEGSRLTVL.

The chain recombines TRBV27 with TRBJ2-1; 7 bases match TRBD2. V was pared by 6 bases and J by 6 bases, with 11 bases of the junction left unmatched. Germline CDR1 MNHEY, CDR2 SMNVEV (reference sequence). The CDR3 has 15 amino acids. The CDR3 nucleotides are TGTGCCAGCAGCTTGCAGCGGGGAAGGGTCAATGAGCAGTTCTTC. It codes for CASSLQRGRVNEQFF.

CDR3 coding DNA: TGTGCCACCCGGGGAGGTTGGAATGAGCAGTTCTTC. Translation: CATRGGWNEQFF. V gene TRBV19 combines with J gene TRBJ2-1; a possible D gene is TRBD2 (6 bases). Germline V gene sequence: CDR1 LNHDA, CDR2 SQIVND (reference sequence). This CDR3 is 12 amino acids long. The V end lost 10 bases, the J end lost 7 bases, and 14 bases lay between the germline ends. The full variable domain, rest sourced from reference TRBV19 and TRBJ2-1, is DGGITQSPKYLFRKEGQNVTLSCEQNLNHDAMYWYRQDPGQGLRLIYYSQIVNDFQKGDIAEGYSVSREKKESFPLTVTSAQKNPTAFYLCATRGGWNEQFFGPGTRLTVL.

The chain couples TRBV28 to TRBJ2-7, with a weak D call TRBD2 (5 bases). The germline CDR1 and CDR2 sequences are MDHEN and SYDVKM. This CDR3 comprises 16 residues. V dropped 2 bases and J dropped 0 bases, with 14 bases sitting between them. CDR3 sequence reads: CASSLLSTGSSYEQYF. CDR3 DNA: TGTGCCAGCAGTTTACTCTCGACGGGGTCCTCCTACGAGCAGTACTTC.

V gene TRBV28 combines with J gene TRBJ2-4; a possible D gene is TRBD1 (5 bases). Germline values: CDR1 MDHEN, CDR2 SYDVKM. The CDR3 sequence is 16 residues long. CDR3 sequence reads: CAISDQGLFPKNIQYF. The CDR3 region has the DNA TGTGCTATTTCCGATCAGGGTCTCTTTCCCAAAAACATTCAGTACTTC. Full variable domain (missing parts from reference TRBV28 and TRBJ2-4): DVKVTQSSRYLVKRTGEKVFLECVQDMDHENMFWYRQDPGLGLRLIYFSYDVKMKEKGDIPEGYSVSREKKERFSLILESASTNQTSMYLCAISDQGLFPKNIQYFGAGTRLSVL.

The V and J genes are TRBV19 and TRBJ2-2; 10 nucleotides align to TRBD2. Per the germline V gene, CDR1 is LNHDA and CDR2 is SQIVND (reference sequence). The CDR3 has 15 amino acids. The trim removed 5 bases at V and 6 bases at J, leaving 6 bases unmatched. Here the CDR3 DNA reads TGTGCCAGTAGTGTGCTAGCGGGAGCCGCCGGGGAGCTGTTTTTT. Translation: CASSVLAGAAGELFF.

This chain uses TRBV9 with TRBJ2-3, with D perhaps matching TRBD2 (6 bases). V lost 6 bases to trimming and J lost 5 bases, with 16 bases between them. The CDR3 is made up of 14 amino acids. Germline values: CDR1 SGDLS, CDR2 YYNGEE. CDR3 sequence: CASTMGGTVDTQYF. In DNA, the CDR3 is TGTGCCAGCACGATGGGCGGGACCGTAGATACGCAGTATTTT.